These T cell receptor beta chains were read from a single sample in a study of blood T cell repertoires in COVID-19. Assay: immunoSEQ multiplex PCR; the TCRdb copy retains only in-frame clones and omits some. The sample holds 65,000 to 95,000 clones, 70% to 90% seen once. Sequencing input: peripheral blood. The receptor source for this set is a man aged 50-60 years with active COVID-19. Each CDR3 is given with its conserved first and last residue. The D gene is left open where the match is weak. Rows give clone size only sometimes, using once, few, many, or a class for an expanded clone.

d_call clone_size j_call v_call cdr3_nt cdr3_aa
- few TRBJ1-1 TRBV19 TGTGCCAGTAGTATAGATCATAAAGCTTTAGTCACTGAAGCTTTCTTT CASSIDHKALVTEAFF
- - TRBJ2-3 TRBV11-1 TGTGCCAGCAGCTTAGGTCGCAGGGGGGCAGATACGCAGTATTTT CASSLGRRGADTQYF
- - TRBJ2-3 TRBV19 TGTGCCAGTAGTGCCCGGACTAGCACAGATACGCAGTATTTT CASSARTSTDTQYF
- - TRBJ2-1 TRBV5-8 TGTGCCAGCAGCTTAGGTTTGGGACAATACAATGAGCAGTTCTTC CASSLGLGQYNEQFF
TRBD2 - TRBJ2-3 TRBV18 TGTGCCAGCTCACCAGTTACCGGGACTAGCGGAAGCACAGATACGCAGTATTTT CASSPVTGTSGSTDTQYF
TRBD1 - TRBJ1-6 TRBV5-6 TGTGCCAGCAGACTGGACAGGGGGACGTCACCCCTCCACTTT CASRLDRGTSPLHF
TRBD2 - TRBJ2-3 TRBV12-5 TGTGCTAGTGGTTTGGAGAGGGTTACTAGCGGGGGGGCCAAAGATACGCAGTATTTT CASGLERVTSGGAKDTQYF
TRBD2 - TRBJ2-1 TRBV5-1 TGCGCCAGCAGCCTAACTAGCGGGTACAATGAGCAGTTCTTC CASSLTSGYNEQFF
TRBD2 - TRBJ2-3 TRBV6-4 TGTGCCAGCAGTGACTCCGAGACTAGCGGGGGCACAGATACGCAGTATTTT CASSDSETSGGTDTQYF
TRBD2 - TRBJ2-1 TRBV5-4 TGTGCCAGCAGGTCACTAGCGGGCTCCTACAATGAGCAGTTCTTC CASRSLAGSYNEQFF
TRBD2 - TRBJ2-1 TRBV3-1/TRBV3-2 TGTGCCAGCAGCCCGGGACTAGCGGAGTGGAGGAGCTCCTACAATGAGCAGTTCTTC CASSPGLAEWRSSYNEQFF
TRBD2 - TRBJ2-2 TRBV19 TGTGCCAGTAGTCTAAGCGGGGGCAGGAACGGGGAGCTGTTTTTT CASSLSGGRNGELFF
TRBD2 - TRBJ2-3 TRBV5-1 TGCGCCAGCAGCCCCTCACTAGCGGGAGGAGGAGATACGCAGTATTTT CASSPSLAGGGDTQYF
- - TRBJ1-1 TRBV7-8 TGTGCCAGCAGCTTAGTTCACAGAATTAACACTGAAGCTTTCTTT CASSLVHRINTEAFF
- - TRBJ1-6 TRBV11-2 TGTGCCAGCATGGGACTCCGAAATTCACCCCTCCACTTT CASMGLRNSPLHF
- - TRBJ2-6 TRBV5-1 TGCGCCAGCAGCTTGGCTAACTCTGGGGCCAACGTCCTGACTTTC CASSLANSGANVLTF
TRBD1 once TRBJ1-5 TRBV24-1 TGTGCCACCAGTGGCGGACAGGGTGATTATCAGCCCCAGCATTTT CATSGGQGDYQPQHF
- - TRBJ2-2 TRBV4-1 TGCGCCAGCAGCCAAGTACGGGGGAGCAACACCGGGGAGCTGTTTTTT CASSQVRGSNTGELFF
- - TRBJ2-2 TRBV7-6 TGTGCCAGCAGCTTATTAGTAGAGGGGGCCGGGGAGCTGTTTTTT CASSLLVEGAGELFF
TRBD1 - TRBJ2-7 TRBV6-5 TGTGCCAGCAAGGGGACAGGGGATAGCTACGAGCAGTACTTC CASKGTGDSYEQYF
- - TRBJ1-2 TRBV6-2/TRBV6-3 TGTGCCAGCAGTTACCCCCCGAGAGGCTACACCTTC CASSYPPRGYTF
- - TRBJ1-5 TRBV28 TGTGCCAGCAGTTTACGGACACCCATTAATCAGCCCCAGCATTTT CASSLRTPINQPQHF
TRBD2 - TRBJ2-5 TRBV5-1 TGCGCCAGCAGCTGGGGAGGGAGTGGGCAAGAGACCCAGTACTTC CASSWGGSGQETQYF
- - TRBJ1-3 TRBV5-6 TGTGCCAGCAGCTTGAGAGTTATCTCTGGAAACACCATATATTTT CASSLRVISGNTIYF
TRBD1 - TRBJ2-7 TRBV5-1 TGCGCCAGCAGAATCGGACAGGGGTACGAGCAGTACTTC CASRIGQGYEQYF
TRBD2 - TRBJ2-5 TRBV5-1 TGCGCCAGCAGCTTGGGGCCTAGCGGGGCCCAAGAGACCCAGTACTTC CASSLGPSGAQETQYF
- once TRBJ2-1 TRBV12-3/TRBV12-4 TGTGCCAGCAGTTCGACCCCGGGGATTGAGCAGTTCTTC CASSSTPGIEQFF
- - TRBJ2-1 TRBV27 TGTGCCAGCAGCCCACTAACGACAGTAATCTACAATGAGCAGTTCTTC CASSPLTTVIYNEQFF
TRBD2 - TRBJ2-3 TRBV5-1 TGCGCCAGCAGCCTACAAACTAGCGGGAGTGTAGATACGCAGTATTTT CASSLQTSGSVDTQYF
- - TRBJ1-2 TRBV19 TGTGCCAGTACCGACTTGCGCCTAAGATATGGCTACACCTTC CASTDLRLRYGYTF